Detailed here is one T cell receptor (beta chain). Its binding antigen is unknown. Base qualities are not at hand, and no much larger clone is one base apart. The iRepertoire nested amplicon-rescue multiplex PCR (arm-PCR) platform was used to amplify TCR alpha and beta CDR3 regions from RNA. For one-step reverse transcription and amplification, roughly 90-400 ng of tissue mRNA or PBMC total RNA was used as input. Following bead purification, Illumina adapters were added by a secondary multiplex PCR, and libraries between 200 and 400 bp were gel-purified. Libraries carried internal 6-nucleotide barcodes used for demultiplexing. The libraries were sequenced on an Illumina MiSeq using 2x220 or 2x250 nucleotide paired-end reads. In the original analysis: Paired reads were merged using FLASH 1.2.11 and aligned with BWA-MEM to the GRCh37 human genome, and TRA and TRB reads were then extracted. An IMGT-derived reference of cassette sequences and CDR3 motifs, with pseudogenes included, was used for V and J assignment. Reads were translated in three frames, and productive CDR3s were defined as those with a C...FGXG motif and no stop codons. Clonotypes were defined as unique combinations of V-J cassette pair and CDR3 amino acid sequence. Reads were filtered by Hamming distance, with the threshold set by the sequence error rate of each sample in mapped regions. TCRdb ran its own pipeline on the public reads, namely fastp trimming at Q25 and MiXCR clone calling, and kept in-frame beta chains. When rows share a CDR3 protein, they turn into one entry using the most common DNA and genes. The V and J calls and clone size come from TCRdb's table, not from the authors' own analysis. This sample gives approximately 110,000 distinct CDR3 sequences in total; less than 30% of them show up just once. The leading ten clones occupy roughly 37% of the sample.

This record belongs to a study of glioma-infiltrating T cells (TCRdb year 2016). For the wider study: Glioma tissue, non-neoplastic brain tissue and matched peripheral blood mononuclear cells were used as sources from which TCR alpha- and beta-chain repertoires were sequenced. To measure divergence between tissue and blood T-cell populations, each tissue-infiltrating repertoire was compared with the peripheral blood repertoire of the same patient. The paired cohort was made up of three low-grade glioma patients, 7 to 9 primary glioblastoma patients and three non-glioma patients who contributed non-neoplastic brain tissue.

The investigation overall reported the following: The group comparisons were based on small numbers of patients: three non-neoplastic, three low-grade glioma and eight glioblastoma patients. Very few CDR3 sequences were shared between tissue and blood, attributed to high CDR3 diversity and limited sampling. VJ-independent divergence between tissue and blood was found to be below expectation in non-neoplastic patients but above expectation in all gliomas, particularly low-grade gliomas.

The CDR3, cysteine through phenylalanine, is 16 amino acids long. Only the CDR3 DNA stays, 48 bases, in frame from base 1. Here V drops 6 bases and J drops 6 bases, and the junction holds 14 bases not matched to any gene. This receptor chain uses TRBV12-3 or TRBV12-4 and TRBJ2-7, with TRBD2 matching 10 junction bases. Sequencing was carried out using glioma tissue, nonneoplastic brain tissue, or PBMCs (not recorded which). This receptor was obtained from a human donor with low-grade glioma or glioblastoma, undergoing nonglioma brain surgery, or in good health (not recorded which). The CDR3 sequence is CASRSDRASGRPEQYF. The DNA is as follows: TGTGCCAGCAGATCCGACCGCGCTAGCGGGAGACCCGAGCAGTACTTC.